This T cell receptor (beta chain) was captured in a study of human T cells and chemical hapten exposure. The V end was cut by 0 bases, the J end by 8 bases, with 15 bases between. The CDR3 runs to 15 residues. From germline, CDR1 is SGDLS and CDR2 YYNGEE. Time point meaning: patch test 3, about 24 weeks after DPC sensitization. Regarding treatment: therapeutic diphenylcyclopropenone sensitization with weekly scalp DPC. Unfractionated whole blood served as the source for total RNA extraction. A single record per CDR3 protein comes from TCRdb applying MiXCR to the RACE reads. The repertoire consists of tens of thousands of distinct CDR3 sequences, with 9.5% occurring once and the leading ten covering approximately 25%. At least ten counts were recorded for this clonotype.

The input for sequencing was whole blood, taken in connection with sensitization to the hapten diphenylcyclopropenone (DPC). This chain links TRBV9 with TRBJ2-1; D is possibly TRBD2 (6 bases). This clonotype was sampled from a man in his fifties with alopecia areata. Some clones in this sample may be carry-over from other donors' samples. The CDR3 is CASSVAGGSGDEQFF. CDR3 sequence (DNA): TGTGCCAGCAGCGTAGCTGGAGGGTCCGGGGATGAGCAGTTCTTC.